The next 11 T cell receptor beta chains were all read from a single sample in a study of shared clonotypes between healthy human individuals. Assay: immunoSEQ multiplex PCR; the TCRdb copy retains only in-frame clones and omits some. Of roughly 2.2 million clones in the sample, 85% to 95% were seen once. Sequencing was performed on naive CD4+ T cells from PBMCs. This sample's subset: CD45RA+ positively selected. These receptors originate from a man between 18 and 35 years old in good health. Some clones in this sample may be carry-over from other donors' samples.

The CDR3 nucleotides are TGTGCCAGTAGTGGCTGGACAGTGAACACTGAAGCTTTCTTT. This encodes CASSGWTVNTEAFF. The chain couples TRBV19 to TRBJ1-1, with D perhaps matching TRBD1 (6 bases). V was cut by 5 bases and J by 0 bases, with 10 bases left in between. The CDR3 runs to 14 residues. Germline CDR1 reads LNHDA; CDR2 reads SQIVND (reference sequence).

About this clone: Other DNA sequences in this sample translate to the same CDR3. The V and J genes are TRBV9 and TRBJ2-2, with TRBD2 identical over 9 bases. Trimming removed 2 bases from V and 5 bases from J; junction bases left unmatched: 1. Germline V gives CDR1 SGDLS, CDR2 YYNGEE. CDR3 size: 14 residues. The CDR3 coding sequence is TGTGCCAGCAGCGTGACTAGCGGTACCGGGGAGCTGTTTTTT. Protein product: CASSVTSGTGELFF.

The chain uses TRBV6-5 and TRBJ2-7; 7 nucleotides match TRBD1. CDR1 and CDR2 from the germline V gene are MNHEY and SVGAGI. The CDR3 spans 13 residues. The trim removed 0 bases at V and 6 bases at J, leaving 2 bases unmatched. CDR3 coding DNA: TGTGCCAGCAGTTACTCGAGGGGGCCCGAGCAGTACTTC. The encoded protein is CASSYSRGPEQYF.

For this clone: Different DNA sequences within this sample yield the same CDR3. The genes are TRBV6-1 and TRBJ1-1; no definite D call. There are 11 residues in the CDR3. V lost 6 bases and J 4 bases, leaving 6 bases between the germline ends. Germline V gene lookup returns CDR1 MNHNS and CDR2 SASEGT. DNA of the CDR3: TGTGCCAGCAGGGGGATCACTGAAGCTTTCTTT. Translated: CASRGITEAFF.

V gene TRBV9 combines with J gene TRBJ1-1; D is perhaps TRBD1 (5 bases). Deletions cut 3 bases from V and 6 bases from J, with 12 bases between. There are 13 residues in the CDR3. Germline values: CDR1 SGDLS, CDR2 YYNGEE. This chain's CDR3 is CASSAFPGAEAFF. In nucleotides, the CDR3 is TGTGCCAGCAGCGCATTTCCGGGGGCTGAAGCTTTCTTT.

The chain is built from TRBV2 and TRBJ1-5; D perhaps matches TRBD1 (5 bases). Germline V CDR1 and CDR2: SNHLY, FYNNEI. The CDR3 length is 15 residues. Trimming left V 3 bases short and J 6 bases short, with 15 bases between. The CDR3 sequence: CASSDRQPVSQPQHF. The CDR3 nucleotides are TGTGCCAGCAGTGATAGACAGCCGGTCAGTCAGCCCCAGCATTTT.

V gene TRBV5-4 combines with J gene TRBJ2-1; 10 bases align to TRBD2. Germline V gene sequence: CDR1 SGHNT, CDR2 YYREEE (reference sequence). The CDR3 loop spans 16 amino acids. V lost 5 bases to trimming and J lost 5 bases; unmatched junction nucleotides: 10. The CDR3 reads CASRYPGTSVNNEQFF. CDR3 sequence (DNA): TGTGCCAGCAGGTACCCCGGGACTAGCGTTAACAATGAGCAGTTCTTC.

The chain joins TRBV11-2 to TRBJ2-5, with 8 bases matching TRBD2. Germline V gene data show CDR1 as SGHAT and CDR2 as FQNNGV. The CDR3 is 14 amino acids. J gave up 5 bases and V 5 bases, and 7 bases lay outside the gene matches. The CDR3 nucleotides are TGTGCCAGCAGCCCCGTCGGGAGGGAGGAGACCCAGTACTTC. Its protein is CASSPVGREETQYF.

This clone has just one count. V gene TRBV5-5 combines with J gene TRBJ1-5; 8 nucleotides align to TRBD1. Germline-derived CDR1 and CDR2 are SGHKS and YYEKEE (reference sequence). Unmatched junction bases numbered 9, after V lost 1 base and J lost 3 bases. This CDR3 is built from 17 residues. The CDR3 protein is CASSLPQGEGLNQPQHF. In nucleotides, the CDR3 is TGTGCCAGCAGCTTGCCACAGGGGGAGGGCCTCAATCAGCCCCAGCATTTT.

The chain employs TRBV7-3 and TRBJ2-2, with D possibly matching TRBD1 (5 bases). This CDR3 region has 13 residues. V was shortened by 5 bases and J by 3 bases, with 7 bases between the two germline ends. Germline loops: CDR1 SGHTA, CDR2 FQGTGA. Here the CDR3 reads CASSQGDTGELFF. The CDR3 DNA follows: TGTGCCAGCAGCCAGGGTGACACCGGGGAGCTGTTTTTT.

Details on this clone: The same CDR3 is also encoded by other DNA sequences in this sample. This chain connects TRBV7-2 to TRBJ1-1, with a weak D call TRBD1 (5 bases). CDR1 is SGHTA and CDR2 is FQGNSA in the germline V gene. The V end was cut by 3 bases, the J end by 1 base, with 9 bases between. The CDR3 runs 14 residues. CDR3: CASSLGRTNTEAFF. The CDR3, as DNA: TGTGCCAGCAGCTTGGGACGGACGAACACTGAAGCTTTCTTT.